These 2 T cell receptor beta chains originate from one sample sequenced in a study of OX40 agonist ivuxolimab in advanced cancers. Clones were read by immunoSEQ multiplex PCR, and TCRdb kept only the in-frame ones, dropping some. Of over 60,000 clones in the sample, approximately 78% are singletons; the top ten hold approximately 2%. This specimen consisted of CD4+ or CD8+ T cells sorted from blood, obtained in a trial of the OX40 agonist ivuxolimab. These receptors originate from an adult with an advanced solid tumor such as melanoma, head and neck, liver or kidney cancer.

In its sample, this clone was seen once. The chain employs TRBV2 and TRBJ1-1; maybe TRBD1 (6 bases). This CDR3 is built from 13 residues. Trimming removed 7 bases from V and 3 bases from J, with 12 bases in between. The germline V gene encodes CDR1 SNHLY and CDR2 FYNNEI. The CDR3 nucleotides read TGTGCCAGCACATGGACAGCAGACACTGAAGCTTTCTTT. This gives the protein CASTWTADTEAFF. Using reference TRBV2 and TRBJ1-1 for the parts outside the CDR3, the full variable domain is EPEVTQTPSHQVTQMGQEVILRCVPISNHLYFYWYRQILGQKVEFLVSFYNNEISEKSEIFDDQFSVERPDGSNFTLKIRSTKLEDSAMYFCASTWTADTEAFFGQGTRLTVV.

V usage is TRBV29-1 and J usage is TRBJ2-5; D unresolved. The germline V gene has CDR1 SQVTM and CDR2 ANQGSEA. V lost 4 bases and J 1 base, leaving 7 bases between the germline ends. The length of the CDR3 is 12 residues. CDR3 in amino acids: CSVAYFQETQYF. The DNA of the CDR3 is TGCAGCGTTGCGTACTTCCAAGAGACCCAGTACTTC. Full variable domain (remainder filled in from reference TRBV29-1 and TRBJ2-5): SAVISQKPSRDICQRGTSLTIQCQVDSQVTMMFWYRQQPGQSLTLIATANQGSEATYESGFVIDKFPISRPNLTFSTLTVSNMSPEDSSIYLCSVAYFQETQYFGPGTRLLVL.